This TCR beta chain was obtained from a study of T cells in Graves' hyperthyroidism and ophthalmopathy. Patients aged 18 to 65 with hyperthyroidism were newly diagnosed, with duration under 2 months. On the basis of clinical symptoms, serum thyroxine and TRAb, thyroid ultrasound and orbital computed tomography, diagnoses were made. TCR beta CDR3 region amplification was performed from RNA transcripts. Primed by the HTBI set, a first-round RT-PCR was run on the TCR CDR3. From the multiplex PCR reads, TCRdb called clonotypes with MiXCR, one entry per CDR3 protein. Altogether around 210,000 distinct CDR3 sequences are present, about 17% being singletons, with the ten largest covering about 56%. Trimming at V came to 1 base and at J to 9 bases, leaving 9 bases not matched to a gene. CDR3 length equals 14 residues. The germline CDR1 and CDR2 sequences are DFQATT and SNEGSKA (reference sequence).

The TCR originated in a woman in her 50s with Graves' hyperthyroidism. The chain carries TRBV20-1 and TRBJ2-1; 7 positions match TRBD2. What was sequenced was blood. The CDR3 here is CSARVAGAWGEQFF. CDR3 nucleotides: TGCAGTGCTAGAGTGGCGGGAGCCTGGGGTGAGCAGTTCTTC.